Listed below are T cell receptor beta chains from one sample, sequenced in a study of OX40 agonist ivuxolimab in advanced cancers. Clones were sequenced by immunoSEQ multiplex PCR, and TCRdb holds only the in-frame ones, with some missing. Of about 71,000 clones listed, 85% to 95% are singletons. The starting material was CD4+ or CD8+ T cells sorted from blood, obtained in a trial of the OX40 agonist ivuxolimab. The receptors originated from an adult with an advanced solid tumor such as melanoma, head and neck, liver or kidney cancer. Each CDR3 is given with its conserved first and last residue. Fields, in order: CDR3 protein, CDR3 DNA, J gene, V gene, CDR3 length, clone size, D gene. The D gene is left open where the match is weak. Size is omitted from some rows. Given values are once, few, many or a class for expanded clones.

CDR3 protein: CASSPGVGESYNEQFF
CDR3 DNA: TGTGCCAGCAGCCCCGGGGTAGGGGAGTCCTACAATGAGCAGTTCTTC
J gene: TRBJ2-1
V gene: TRBV7-9
CDR3 length: 16
clone size: -
D gene: -

CDR3 protein: CASSPFDGVREQYF
CDR3 DNA: TGTGCCAGCAGCCCCTTCGACGGAGTAAGGGAGCAGTACTTC
J gene: TRBJ2-7
V gene: TRBV7-9
CDR3 length: 14
clone size: once
D gene: -

CDR3 protein: CAMDTGDSNQPQHF
CDR3 DNA: TGTGCCATGGATACAGGGGATAGCAATCAGCCCCAGCATTTT
J gene: TRBJ1-5
V gene: TRBV10-3
CDR3 length: 14
clone size: few
D gene: TRBD1

CDR3 protein: CASSQGEGTYEQYF
CDR3 DNA: TGCGCCAGCAGCCAAGGGGAGGGGACCTACGAGCAGTACTTC
J gene: TRBJ2-7
V gene: TRBV4-3
CDR3 length: 14
clone size: -
D gene: TRBD2

CDR3 protein: CASSFTQESYQPQHF
CDR3 DNA: TGTGCCAGCAGCTTTACACAGGAGTCGTATCAGCCCCAGCATTTT
J gene: TRBJ1-5
V gene: TRBV7-2
CDR3 length: 15
clone size: -
D gene: -

CDR3 protein: CASSAGTGDTGELFF
CDR3 DNA: TGTGCCAGCAGCGCCGGGACAGGGGACACCGGGGAGCTGTTTTTT
J gene: TRBJ2-2
V gene: TRBV7-9
CDR3 length: 15
clone size: -
D gene: TRBD1

CDR3 protein: CASSVRGTGELFF
CDR3 DNA: TGTGCCAGCAGCGTACGGGGGACCGGGGAGCTGTTTTTT
J gene: TRBJ2-2
V gene: TRBV9
CDR3 length: 13
clone size: once
D gene: -

CDR3 protein: CAISERDGQFYGYTF
CDR3 DNA: TGTGCCATCAGTGAGCGGGACGGCCAATTCTATGGCTACACCTTC
J gene: TRBJ1-2
V gene: TRBV10-3
CDR3 length: 15
clone size: -
D gene: -

CDR3 protein: CASSLGRDEKLFF
CDR3 DNA: TGTGCCAGCAGCTTAGGCAGGGATGAAAAACTGTTTTTT
J gene: TRBJ1-4
V gene: TRBV7-9
CDR3 length: 13
clone size: -
D gene: -

CDR3 protein: CASSFLADSTDTQYF
CDR3 DNA: TGTGCCAGCAGCTTCCTAGCGGATAGCACAGATACGCAGTATTTT
J gene: TRBJ2-3
V gene: TRBV7-2
CDR3 length: 15
clone size: -
D gene: TRBD2

CDR3 protein: CAISVGAGNTEAFF
CDR3 DNA: TGTGCCATCTCTGTTGGGGCAGGGAACACTGAAGCTTTCTTT
J gene: TRBJ1-1
V gene: TRBV10-3
CDR3 length: 14
clone size: -
D gene: -

CDR3 protein: CASSPPRDSYNEQFF
CDR3 DNA: TGTGCCAGCAGCCCCCCCCGGGATTCCTACAATGAGCAGTTCTTC
J gene: TRBJ2-1
V gene: TRBV7-8
CDR3 length: 15
clone size: once
D gene: -

CDR3 protein: CASSQERGANYGYTF
CDR3 DNA: TGCGCCAGCAGCCAAGAGCGGGGAGCTAACTATGGCTACACCTTC
J gene: TRBJ1-2
V gene: TRBV4-3
CDR3 length: 15
clone size: -
D gene: -

CDR3 protein: CASGRNPLEGLITEAFF
CDR3 DNA: TGTGCTAGTGGACGGAACCCTCTAGAGGGGCTTATCACTGAAGCTTTCTTT
J gene: TRBJ1-1
V gene: TRBV12-5
CDR3 length: 17
clone size: -
D gene: -

CDR3 protein: CASSPLNMDRAYNEQFF
CDR3 DNA: TGTGCCAGCAGCCCCCTCAACATGGACAGGGCTTACAATGAGCAGTTCTTC
J gene: TRBJ2-1
V gene: TRBV7-6
CDR3 length: 17
clone size: -
D gene: TRBD1

CDR3 protein: CASSFSGGSYEQYF
CDR3 DNA: TGTGCCAGCAGCTTCTCCGGGGGTTCCTACGAGCAGTACTTC
J gene: TRBJ2-7
V gene: TRBV13
CDR3 length: 14
clone size: -
D gene: -

CDR3 protein: CASSLDPGGSYNEQFF
CDR3 DNA: TGTGCCAGCAGCTTAGACCCGGGGGGGTCGTACAATGAGCAGTTCTTC
J gene: TRBJ2-1
V gene: TRBV11-2
CDR3 length: 16
clone size: -
D gene: TRBD2

CDR3 protein: CASSQEGRAQSEQYF
CDR3 DNA: TGCGCCAGCAGCCAAGAAGGCAGGGCCCAGTCCGAGCAGTACTTC
J gene: TRBJ2-7
V gene: TRBV4-1
CDR3 length: 15
clone size: -
D gene: -

CDR3 protein: CASTGTGLNTEAFF
CDR3 DNA: TGTGCCAGCACCGGGACCGGATTGAACACTGAAGCTTTCTTT
J gene: TRBJ1-1
V gene: TRBV11-2
CDR3 length: 14
clone size: -
D gene: -

CDR3 protein: CASSPGTGSTGELFF
CDR3 DNA: TGTGCCAGCAGCCCCGGGACGGGGAGTACCGGGGAGCTGTTTTTT
J gene: TRBJ2-2
V gene: TRBV11-2
CDR3 length: 15
clone size: -
D gene: -

CDR3 protein: CAWSSRGRPGEQYF
CDR3 DNA: TGTGCCTGGAGTTCTAGAGGCCGCCCGGGTGAGCAGTACTTC
J gene: TRBJ2-7
V gene: TRBV30
CDR3 length: 14
clone size: -
D gene: -

CDR3 protein: CASSLAQVYEQYF
CDR3 DNA: TGTGCCAGCAGCTTAGCCCAGGTCTACGAGCAGTACTTC
J gene: TRBJ2-7
V gene: TRBV7-9
CDR3 length: 13
clone size: -
D gene: -

CDR3 protein: CASSLGLYEQYF
CDR3 DNA: TGTGCCAGCAGCTTGGGTCTTTACGAGCAGTACTTC
J gene: TRBJ2-7
V gene: TRBV5-4
CDR3 length: 12
clone size: -
D gene: -

CDR3 protein: CASSPSRGVYEQYF
CDR3 DNA: TGCGCCAGCAGCCCCTCCCGTGGGGTCTACGAGCAGTACTTC
J gene: TRBJ2-7
V gene: TRBV4-1
CDR3 length: 14
clone size: -
D gene: -

CDR3 protein: CASSQDRVGGSYEQYF
CDR3 DNA: TGCGCCAGCAGCCAAGATCGCGTGGGCGGTTCCTACGAGCAGTACTTC
J gene: TRBJ2-7
V gene: TRBV4-3
CDR3 length: 16
clone size: -
D gene: -

CDR3 protein: CASSLATIPEAFF
CDR3 DNA: TGTGCCAGCAGCTTAGCGACGATCCCCGAAGCTTTCTTT
J gene: TRBJ1-1
V gene: TRBV7-9
CDR3 length: 13
clone size: -
D gene: -

CDR3 protein: CASSQEVAGGDEQYF
CDR3 DNA: TGCGCCAGCAGCCAAGAGGTGGCGGGGGGGGACGAGCAGTACTTC
J gene: TRBJ2-7
V gene: TRBV4-1
CDR3 length: 15
clone size: -
D gene: TRBD2

CDR3 protein: CAMGPGQGAYEQYF
CDR3 DNA: TGTGCCATGGGGCCGGGACAGGGGGCTTACGAGCAGTACTTC
J gene: TRBJ2-7
V gene: TRBV10-3
CDR3 length: 14
clone size: -
D gene: TRBD1

CDR3 protein: CASSLKREQFF
CDR3 DNA: TGTGCCAGCAGTTTAAAAAGGGAGCAGTTCTTC
J gene: TRBJ2-1
V gene: TRBV27
CDR3 length: 11
clone size: once
D gene: -

CDR3 protein: CASSLTENTEAFF
CDR3 DNA: TGTGCCAGCAGTTTGACTGAGAACACTGAAGCTTTCTTT
J gene: TRBJ1-1
V gene: TRBV27
CDR3 length: 13
clone size: -
D gene: -

CDR3 protein: CASSLGQDEQYF
CDR3 DNA: TGTGCCAGCAGTTTAGGTCAGGACGAGCAGTACTTC
J gene: TRBJ2-7
V gene: TRBV27
CDR3 length: 12
clone size: -
D gene: -

CDR3 protein: CASSQITGAGTEAFF
CDR3 DNA: TGTGCCAGCAGCCAAATAACAGGGGCGGGCACTGAAGCTTTCTTT
J gene: TRBJ1-1
V gene: TRBV4-2
CDR3 length: 15
clone size: -
D gene: TRBD1

CDR3 protein: CASSDTGNSYEQYF
CDR3 DNA: TGTGCCAGCAGTGACACCGGGAACTCCTACGAGCAGTACTTC
J gene: TRBJ2-7
V gene: TRBV6-4
CDR3 length: 14
clone size: -
D gene: -

CDR3 protein: CASSFTWGDEKLFF
CDR3 DNA: TGTGCCAGCAGTTTCACGTGGGGGGATGAAAAACTGTTTTTT
J gene: TRBJ1-4
V gene: TRBV27
CDR3 length: 14
clone size: -
D gene: -

CDR3 protein: CASSLGRAGELFF
CDR3 DNA: TGTGCCAGCAGTTTAGGGAGGGCCGGGGAGCTGTTTTTT
J gene: TRBJ2-2
V gene: TRBV27
CDR3 length: 13
clone size: -
D gene: TRBD2

CDR3 protein: CASSLSSGSSYEQYF
CDR3 DNA: TGTGCCAGCAGCTTGTCTAGCGGGAGCTCCTACGAGCAGTACTTC
J gene: TRBJ2-7
V gene: TRBV5-4
CDR3 length: 15
clone size: -
D gene: TRBD2

CDR3 protein: CASEGLETEAFF
CDR3 DNA: TGTGCCAGCGAGGGTTTAGAGACTGAAGCTTTCTTT
J gene: TRBJ1-1
V gene: TRBV7-9
CDR3 length: 12
clone size: -
D gene: -

CDR3 protein: CATSRDRDGYQPQHF
CDR3 DNA: TGTGCCACCAGCAGGGACAGGGATGGGTATCAGCCCCAGCATTTT
J gene: TRBJ1-5
V gene: TRBV15
CDR3 length: 15
clone size: -
D gene: TRBD1

CDR3 protein: CASSSGTDYEQYF
CDR3 DNA: TGTGCCAGCAGTTCAGGGACCGACTACGAGCAGTACTTC
J gene: TRBJ2-7
V gene: TRBV27
CDR3 length: 13
clone size: -
D gene: -

CDR3 protein: CASSLDPGGNEQFF
CDR3 DNA: TGTGCCAGCAGCTTAGATCCTGGGGGAAATGAGCAGTTCTTC
J gene: TRBJ2-1
V gene: TRBV11-3
CDR3 length: 14
clone size: -
D gene: -

CDR3 protein: CASSGSGNQPQHF
CDR3 DNA: TGTGCCAGTAGTGGGTCAGGGAATCAGCCCCAGCATTTT
J gene: TRBJ1-5
V gene: TRBV19
CDR3 length: 13
clone size: -
D gene: -

CDR3 protein: CASSQDGGQVFSYEQYF
CDR3 DNA: TGTGCCAGCAGCCAAGATGGAGGACAAGTTTTCTCCTACGAGCAGTACTTC
J gene: TRBJ2-7
V gene: TRBV14
CDR3 length: 17
clone size: -
D gene: -

CDR3 protein: CASSQAPPGVSSYEQYF
CDR3 DNA: TGCGCCAGCAGCCAAGCCCCACCAGGGGTGAGCTCCTACGAGCAGTACTTC
J gene: TRBJ2-7
V gene: TRBV4-1
CDR3 length: 17
clone size: -
D gene: -

CDR3 protein: CASSLDIRNEQFF
CDR3 DNA: TGTGCCAGCAGTTTAGACATACGGAATGAGCAGTTCTTC
J gene: TRBJ2-1
V gene: TRBV28
CDR3 length: 13
clone size: -
D gene: -

CDR3 protein: CASSAPKGGTSAEKLFF
CDR3 DNA: TGTGCCAGTAGTGCGCCGAAGGGGGGCACCTCTGCTGAAAAACTGTTTTTT
J gene: TRBJ1-4
V gene: TRBV19
CDR3 length: 17
clone size: -
D gene: -

CDR3 protein: CASSWTGDTEAFF
CDR3 DNA: TGTGCCAGCAGTTGGACGGGGGACACTGAAGCTTTCTTT
J gene: TRBJ1-1
V gene: TRBV6-5
CDR3 length: 13
clone size: once
D gene: -

CDR3 protein: CASSLFAGPQANTGELFF
CDR3 DNA: TGCGCCAGCAGCCTTTTCGCCGGGCCCCAGGCCAACACCGGGGAGCTGTTTTTT
J gene: TRBJ2-2
V gene: TRBV4-1
CDR3 length: 18
clone size: -
D gene: -

CDR3 protein: CASSPRTMANEKLFF
CDR3 DNA: TGTGCCAGCAGCCCGCGGACAATGGCGAATGAAAAACTGTTTTTT
J gene: TRBJ1-4
V gene: TRBV7-3
CDR3 length: 15
clone size: once
D gene: -

CDR3 protein: CASSIGQGNTEAFF
CDR3 DNA: TGTGCCAGTAGTATTGGACAGGGAAACACTGAAGCTTTCTTT
J gene: TRBJ1-1
V gene: TRBV19
CDR3 length: 14
clone size: -
D gene: TRBD1

CDR3 protein: CASSPRLAGVSDTQYF
CDR3 DNA: TGTGCCAGCAGCCCCCGGCTAGCGGGAGTTTCGGATACGCAGTATTTT
J gene: TRBJ2-3
V gene: TRBV7-8
CDR3 length: 16
clone size: -
D gene: TRBD2

CDR3 protein: CASSAGANVLTF
CDR3 DNA: TGTGCCAGCAGCGCTGGGGCCAACGTCCTGACTTTC
J gene: TRBJ2-6
V gene: TRBV7-9
CDR3 length: 12
clone size: -
D gene: -

CDR3 protein: CASSTPWGETQYF
CDR3 DNA: TGTGCCAGCAGCACCCCGTGGGGGGAGACCCAGTACTTC
J gene: TRBJ2-5
V gene: TRBV9
CDR3 length: 13
clone size: -
D gene: -

CDR3 protein: CASSQGTEFYEQYF
CDR3 DNA: TGCGCCAGCAGCCAAGGGACAGAATTCTACGAGCAGTACTTC
J gene: TRBJ2-7
V gene: TRBV4-1
CDR3 length: 14
clone size: -
D gene: -

CDR3 protein: CASRPAGVDEQYF
CDR3 DNA: TGTGCCAGCCGGCCGGCGGGGGTCGACGAGCAGTACTTC
J gene: TRBJ2-7
V gene: TRBV5-6
CDR3 length: 13
clone size: -
D gene: TRBD2

CDR3 protein: CATQGGGPHNEQFF
CDR3 DNA: TGTGCCACCCAGGGGGGAGGGCCCCACAATGAGCAGTTCTTC
J gene: TRBJ2-1
V gene: TRBV7-9
CDR3 length: 14
clone size: -
D gene: -

CDR3 protein: CASSLVSGQPQHF
CDR3 DNA: TGTGCCAGCAGCTTAGTTTCAGGGCAGCCCCAGCATTTT
J gene: TRBJ1-5
V gene: TRBV7-9
CDR3 length: 13
clone size: -
D gene: -

CDR3 protein: CASSLGFGRQETQYF
CDR3 DNA: TGTGCCAGCAGCTTAGGGTTCGGCAGACAAGAGACCCAGTACTTC
J gene: TRBJ2-5
V gene: TRBV7-3
CDR3 length: 15
clone size: -
D gene: -

CDR3 protein: CASSQLQVTMGYEQYF
CDR3 DNA: TGCGCCAGCAGCCAACTTCAGGTGACTATGGGCTACGAGCAGTACTTC
J gene: TRBJ2-7
V gene: TRBV4-1
CDR3 length: 16
clone size: -
D gene: -

CDR3 protein: CASSPGRANTEAFF
CDR3 DNA: TGCGCCAGCAGCCCAGGACGTGCGAACACTGAAGCTTTCTTT
J gene: TRBJ1-1
V gene: TRBV5-1
CDR3 length: 14
clone size: -
D gene: -

CDR3 protein: CASSPRQANTEAFF
CDR3 DNA: TGTGCCAGCAGCCCGAGACAGGCGAACACTGAAGCTTTCTTT
J gene: TRBJ1-1
V gene: TRBV9
CDR3 length: 14
clone size: -
D gene: -